This paragraph covers one T cell receptor beta chain sequence. What it binds is unknown. V lost 5 bases and J lost 5, with 15 bases in between. Germline V CDR1 and CDR2: MNHEY, SMNVEV (reference sequence). The CDR3 totals 14 residues. The sample comes from a study of PD-1 blockade in classical Hodgkin lymphoma. Study-level background: Every 2 weeks, patients had 3 mg/kg nivolumab intravenously. Findings and limits, study-wide: It was among complete responders that baseline diversity resembled that of newly diagnosed patients. Reports indicated that newly diagnosed patients had lower baseline TCR diversity than healthy donors did. Individuals initiating nivolumab under 1 year after ASCT were excluded.

The protocol was immunoSEQ multiplex PCR, while the TCRdb copy is restricted to in-frame clones and leaves out a portion. The sample contains 90,000 to 140,000 clones, around nine tenths of which appear only once. Specified time point: cycle 4 day 1 (C4D1), after 6 weeks of nivolumab. The patients all showed relapse after autologous stem cell transplantation, while their brentuximab vedotin exposure varied. The J gene is TRBJ1-2, the V gene TRBV27, with a weak D call TRBD1 (5 bases). This specimen consisted of peripheral blood mononuclear cells (PBMCs), obtained before the fourth cycle of nivolumab. The origin of this receptor is a human donor with classical Hodgkin lymphoma. The CDR3 region has the DNA TGTGCCAGCAGTACCGGGAGGGGCGCTTATGGCTACACCTTC. It yields the protein CASSTGRGAYGYTF.